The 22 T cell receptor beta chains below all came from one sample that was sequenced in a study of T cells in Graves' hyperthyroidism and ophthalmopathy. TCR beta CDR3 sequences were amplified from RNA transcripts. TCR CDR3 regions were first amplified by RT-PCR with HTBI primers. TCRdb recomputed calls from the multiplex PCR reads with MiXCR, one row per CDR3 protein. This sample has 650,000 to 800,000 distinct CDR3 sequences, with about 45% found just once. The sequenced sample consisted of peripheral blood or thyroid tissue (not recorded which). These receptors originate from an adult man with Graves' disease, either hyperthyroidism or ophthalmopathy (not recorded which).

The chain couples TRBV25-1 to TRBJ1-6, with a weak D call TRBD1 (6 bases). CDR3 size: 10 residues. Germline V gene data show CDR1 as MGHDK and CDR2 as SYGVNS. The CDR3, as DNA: TGTGCTTATGGACAGCTCACCCTCCACTTT. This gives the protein CAYGQLTLHF.

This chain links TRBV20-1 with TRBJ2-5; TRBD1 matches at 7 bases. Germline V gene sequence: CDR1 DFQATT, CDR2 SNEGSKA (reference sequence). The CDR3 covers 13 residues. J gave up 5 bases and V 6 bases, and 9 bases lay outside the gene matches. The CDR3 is CSARRDRGETQYF. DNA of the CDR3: TGCAGTGCGAGACGGGACAGAGGGGAGACCCAGTACTTC.

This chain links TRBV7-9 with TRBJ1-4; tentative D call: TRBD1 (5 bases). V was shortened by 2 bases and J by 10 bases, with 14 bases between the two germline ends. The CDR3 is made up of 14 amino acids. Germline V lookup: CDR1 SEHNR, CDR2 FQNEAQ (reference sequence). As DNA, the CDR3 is TGTGCCAGCAGCTTACAACTAGCGGGGGGAAAACTGTTTTTT. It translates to CASSLQLAGGKLFF. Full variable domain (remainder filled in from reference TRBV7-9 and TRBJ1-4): DTGVSQNPRHKITKRGQNVTFRCDPISEHNRLYWYRQTLGQGPEFLTYFQNEAQLEKSRLLSDRFSAERPKGSFSTLEIQRTEQGDSAMYLCASSLQLAGGKLFFGSGTQLSVL.

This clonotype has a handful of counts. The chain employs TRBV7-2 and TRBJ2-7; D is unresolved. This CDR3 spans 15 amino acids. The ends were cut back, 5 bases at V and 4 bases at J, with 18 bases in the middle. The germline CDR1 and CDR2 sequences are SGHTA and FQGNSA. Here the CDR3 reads CASSQEWQEDYEQYF. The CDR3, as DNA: TGTGCCAGCAGCCAAGAATGGCAAGAGGATTACGAGCAGTACTTC.

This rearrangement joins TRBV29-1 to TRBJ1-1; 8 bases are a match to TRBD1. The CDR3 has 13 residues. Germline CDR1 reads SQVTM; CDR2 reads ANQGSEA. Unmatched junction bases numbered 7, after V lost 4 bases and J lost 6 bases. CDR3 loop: CSVVQQGVAEAFF. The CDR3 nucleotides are TGCAGCGTTGTCCAACAGGGGGTCGCTGAAGCTTTCTTT. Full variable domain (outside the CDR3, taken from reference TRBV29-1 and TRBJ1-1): SAVISQKPSRDICQRGTSLTIQCQVDSQVTMMFWYRQQPGQSLTLIATANQGSEATYESGFVIDKFPISRPNLTFSTLTVSNMSPEDSSIYLCSVVQQGVAEAFFGQGTRLTVV.

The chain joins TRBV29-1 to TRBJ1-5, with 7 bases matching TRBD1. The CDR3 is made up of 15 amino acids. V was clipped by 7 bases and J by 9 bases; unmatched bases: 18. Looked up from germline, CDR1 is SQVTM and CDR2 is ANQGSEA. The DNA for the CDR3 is TGCAGCGCCACCCGACAGGGTCCCAAGGATGGGCCCCAGCATTTT. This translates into CSATRQGPKDGPQHF.

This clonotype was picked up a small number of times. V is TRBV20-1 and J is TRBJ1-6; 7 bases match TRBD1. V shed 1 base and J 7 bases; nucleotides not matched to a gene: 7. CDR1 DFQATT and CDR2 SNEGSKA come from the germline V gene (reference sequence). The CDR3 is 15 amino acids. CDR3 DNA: TGCAGTGCTAGAGTCATAGGGGGCAGAAATTCACCCCTCCACTTT. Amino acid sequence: CSARVIGGRNSPLHF.

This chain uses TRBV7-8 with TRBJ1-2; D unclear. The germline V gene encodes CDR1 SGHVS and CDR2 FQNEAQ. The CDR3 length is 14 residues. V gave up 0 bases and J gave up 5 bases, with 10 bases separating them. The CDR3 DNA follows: TGTGCCAGCAGCTTAGCGGGCGAAAAATATGGCTACACCTTC. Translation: CASSLAGEKYGYTF.

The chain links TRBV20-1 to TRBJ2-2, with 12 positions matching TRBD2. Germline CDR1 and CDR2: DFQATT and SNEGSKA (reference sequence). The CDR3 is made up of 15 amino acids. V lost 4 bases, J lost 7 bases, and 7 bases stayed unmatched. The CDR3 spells CSATSGGARIGELFF. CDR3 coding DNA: TGCAGTGCTACTAGCGGGGGGGCTAGGATCGGGGAGCTGTTTTTT.

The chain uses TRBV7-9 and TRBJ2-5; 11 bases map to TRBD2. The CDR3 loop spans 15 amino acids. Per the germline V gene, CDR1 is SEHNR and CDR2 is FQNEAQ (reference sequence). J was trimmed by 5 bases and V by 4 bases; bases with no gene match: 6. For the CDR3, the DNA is TGTGCCAGCAGCTGGCGACTAGCGGGGATCGAGACCCAGTACTTC. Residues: CASSWRLAGIETQYF.

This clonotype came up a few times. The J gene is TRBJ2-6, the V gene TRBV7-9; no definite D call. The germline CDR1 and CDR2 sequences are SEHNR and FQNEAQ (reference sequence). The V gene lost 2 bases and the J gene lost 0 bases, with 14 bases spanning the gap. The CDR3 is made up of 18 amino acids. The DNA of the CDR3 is TGTGCCAGCAGCTTACATTCCAGTCAGACCTCTGGGGCCAACGTCCTGACTTTC. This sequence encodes CASSLHSSQTSGANVLTF. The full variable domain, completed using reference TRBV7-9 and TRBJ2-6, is DTGVSQNPRHKITKRGQNVTFRCDPISEHNRLYWYRQTLGQGPEFLTYFQNEAQLEKSRLLSDRFSAERPKGSFSTLEIQRTEQGDSAMYLCASSLHSSQTSGANVLTFGAGSRLTVL.

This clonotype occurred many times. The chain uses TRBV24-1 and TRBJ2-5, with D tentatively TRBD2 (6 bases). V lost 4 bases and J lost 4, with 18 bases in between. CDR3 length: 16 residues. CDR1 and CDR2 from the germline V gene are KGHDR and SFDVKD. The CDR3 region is CATSDYDGGTGETQYF. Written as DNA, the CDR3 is TGTGCCACCAGTGACTACGACGGGGGAACGGGAGAGACCCAGTACTTC.

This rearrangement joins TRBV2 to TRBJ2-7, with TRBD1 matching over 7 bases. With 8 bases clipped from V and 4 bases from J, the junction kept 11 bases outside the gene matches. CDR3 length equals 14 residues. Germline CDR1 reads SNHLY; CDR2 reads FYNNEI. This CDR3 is CASGVNWGQYEQYF. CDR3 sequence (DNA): TGTGCCAGCGGTGTCAATTGGGGACAGTACGAGCAGTACTTC.

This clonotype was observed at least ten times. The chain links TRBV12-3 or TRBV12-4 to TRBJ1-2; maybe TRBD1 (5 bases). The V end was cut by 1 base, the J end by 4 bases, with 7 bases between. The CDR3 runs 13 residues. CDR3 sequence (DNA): TGTGCCAGCAGTTTAGATCAGGGCTATGGCTACACCTTC. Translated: CASSLDQGYGYTF.

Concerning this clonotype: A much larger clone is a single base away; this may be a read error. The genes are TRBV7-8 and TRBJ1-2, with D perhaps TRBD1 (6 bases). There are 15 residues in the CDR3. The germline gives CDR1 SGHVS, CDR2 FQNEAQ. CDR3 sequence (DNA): TGTGCCAGCAGCGCTACCGGGACACATAACCATGGCTACACCTTC. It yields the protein CASSATGTHNHGYTF.

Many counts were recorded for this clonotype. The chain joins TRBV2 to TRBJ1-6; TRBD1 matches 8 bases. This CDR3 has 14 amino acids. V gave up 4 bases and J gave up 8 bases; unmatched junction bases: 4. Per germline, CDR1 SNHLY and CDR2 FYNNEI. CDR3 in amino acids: CASSVGRGHSPLHF. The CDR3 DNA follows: TGTGCCAGCAGTGTTGGCAGGGGGCATTCACCCCTCCACTTT.

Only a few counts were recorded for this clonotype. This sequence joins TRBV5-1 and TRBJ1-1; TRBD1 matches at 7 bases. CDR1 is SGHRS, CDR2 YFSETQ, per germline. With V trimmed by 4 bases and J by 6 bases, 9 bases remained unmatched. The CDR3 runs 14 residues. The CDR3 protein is CASSTLRGDSEAFF. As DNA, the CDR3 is TGCGCCAGCAGCACCCTCAGGGGGGATTCTGAAGCTTTCTTT.

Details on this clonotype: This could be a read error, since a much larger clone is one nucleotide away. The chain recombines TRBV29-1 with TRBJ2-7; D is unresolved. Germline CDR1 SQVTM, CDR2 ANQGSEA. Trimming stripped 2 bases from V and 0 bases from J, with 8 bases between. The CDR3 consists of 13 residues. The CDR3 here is CSVESPSSYEQYF. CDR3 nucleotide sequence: TGCAGCGTTGAAAGCCCGAGCTCCTACGAGCAGTACTTC.

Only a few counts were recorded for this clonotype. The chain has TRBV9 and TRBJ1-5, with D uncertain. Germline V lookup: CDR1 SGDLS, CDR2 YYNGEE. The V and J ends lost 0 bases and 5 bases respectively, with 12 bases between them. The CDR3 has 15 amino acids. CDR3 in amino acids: CASSVDHLFDQPQHF. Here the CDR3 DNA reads TGTGCCAGCAGCGTAGATCACCTCTTCGATCAGCCCCAGCATTTT.

The CDR3 sequence is CAISAQDRGGYTF. The DNA for the CDR3 is TGTGCCATCAGTGCACAAGACAGGGGTGGCTACACCTTC. This chain connects TRBV10-3 to TRBJ1-2; TRBD1 agrees at 8 bases. From germline, CDR1 is ENHRY and CDR2 SYGVKD. V was clipped by 4 bases and J by 7 bases; unmatched bases: 5. The CDR3 is made up of 13 amino acids.

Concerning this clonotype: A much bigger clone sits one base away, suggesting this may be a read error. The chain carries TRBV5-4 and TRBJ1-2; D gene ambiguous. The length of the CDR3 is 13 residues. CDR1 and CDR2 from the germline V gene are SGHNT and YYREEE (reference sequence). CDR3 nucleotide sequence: TGTGCCAGCAGCTTAGATTGGCAGGATGGCCACACCTTC. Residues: CASSLDWQDGHTF.

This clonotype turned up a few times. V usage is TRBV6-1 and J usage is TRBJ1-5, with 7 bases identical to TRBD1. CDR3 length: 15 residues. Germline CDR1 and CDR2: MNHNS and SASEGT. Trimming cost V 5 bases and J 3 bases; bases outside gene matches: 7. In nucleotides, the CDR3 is TGTGCCAGCAGTTACCGCGGGACAGTCAATCAGCCCCAGCATTTT. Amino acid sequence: CASSYRGTVNQPQHF.